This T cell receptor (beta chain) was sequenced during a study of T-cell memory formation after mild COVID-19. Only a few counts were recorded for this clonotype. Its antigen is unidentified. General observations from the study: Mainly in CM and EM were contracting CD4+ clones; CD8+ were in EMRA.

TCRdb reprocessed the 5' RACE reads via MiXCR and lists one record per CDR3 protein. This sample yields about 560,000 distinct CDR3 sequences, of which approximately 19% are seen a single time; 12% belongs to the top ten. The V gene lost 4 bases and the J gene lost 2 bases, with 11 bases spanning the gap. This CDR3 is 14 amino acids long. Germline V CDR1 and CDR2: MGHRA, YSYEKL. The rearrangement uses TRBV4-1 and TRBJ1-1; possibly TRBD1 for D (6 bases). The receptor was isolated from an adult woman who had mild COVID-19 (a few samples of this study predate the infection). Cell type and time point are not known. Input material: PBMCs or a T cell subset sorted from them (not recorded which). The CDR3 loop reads CASSPDSINTEAFF. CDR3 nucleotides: TGCGCCAGCAGCCCGGACAGTATAAACACTGAAGCTTTCTTT.